This T cell receptor (beta chain) was captured in a study of shared clonotypes between healthy human individuals. This clone was seen only once. The CDR3 runs 14 residues. The V end was cut by 5 bases, the J end by 1 base, with 8 bases between. The germline gives CDR1 MNHEY, CDR2 SMNVEV (reference sequence). In the naive CD8 group, cells lacked CD45RO and were positively selected for CCR7, so terminally differentiated effector memory CD45RA+ cells were left out. Profiling relied on immunoSEQ multiplex PCR, and the TCRdb table lists in-frame clones only, not all of them. The sample shows roughly 1,800,000 clones, about 95% of them seen only once.

The receptor was isolated from a man younger than 35 in good health. Specimen: naive CD8+ T cells sorted from blood. This chain connects TRBV27 to TRBJ2-2; D is undetermined. The chain's CDR3 is CASSPKMNTGELFF. In DNA form, the CDR3 reads TGTGCCAGCAGTCCCAAAATGAACACCGGGGAGCTGTTTTTT.